A selection of T cell receptor beta chains follows, all from one sample in a study of blood T cell repertoires in COVID-19. Produced via immunoSEQ multiplex PCR; TCRdb's table is partial and in-frame only. The table lists 100,000 to 110,000 clones, 70% to 80% of them singletons, with roughly a third in the top ten. Material: peripheral blood. The receptors stem from a man between 65 and 80 years old with active or convalescent COVID-19. Both conserved end residues are part of each CDR3. A D gene is named only where the DNA matches it firmly. Not all rows give a size; the values are once, few, many and, for expanded clones, a class.

V gene: TRBV19
D gene: -
clone size: -
J gene: TRBJ2-3
CDR3 protein: CASSIGGTRTDTQYF
CDR3 DNA: TGTGCCAGTAGTATAGGCGGCACCCGCACAGATACGCAGTATTTT

V gene: TRBV28
D gene: TRBD1
clone size: -
J gene: TRBJ2-3
CDR3 protein: CASSRDRVGDTQYF
CDR3 DNA: TGTGCCAGCAGCCGCGACAGGGTCGGAGATACGCAGTATTTT

V gene: TRBV13
D gene: -
clone size: -
J gene: TRBJ2-7
CDR3 protein: CASSLKGYLYEQYF
CDR3 DNA: TGTGCCAGCAGCTTAAAGGGGTATCTCTACGAGCAGTACTTC

V gene: TRBV29-1
D gene: -
clone size: -
J gene: TRBJ1-2
CDR3 protein: CSVERAGANYGYTF
CDR3 DNA: TGCAGCGTTGAAAGGGCAGGGGCTAACTATGGCTACACCTTC

V gene: TRBV14
D gene: TRBD1
clone size: -
J gene: TRBJ1-2
CDR3 protein: CASRRTGGYGYTF
CDR3 DNA: TGTGCCAGCAGACGGACAGGGGGGTATGGCTACACCTTC

V gene: TRBV24-1
D gene: -
clone size: -
J gene: TRBJ2-1
CDR3 protein: CATSEARVYNEQFF
CDR3 DNA: TGTGCCACCAGTGAGGCCAGGGTCTACAATGAGCAGTTCTTC

V gene: TRBV19
D gene: TRBD1
clone size: -
J gene: TRBJ1-4
CDR3 protein: CASSIRGQGREKLFF
CDR3 DNA: TGTGCCAGTAGTATCCGCGGACAGGGTCGGGAAAAACTGTTTTTT

V gene: TRBV6-4
D gene: -
clone size: -
J gene: TRBJ1-2
CDR3 protein: CASRESIGANYGYTF
CDR3 DNA: TGTGCCAGCAGGGAAAGTATAGGGGCTAACTATGGCTACACCTTC

V gene: TRBV5-1
D gene: -
clone size: -
J gene: TRBJ2-7
CDR3 protein: CASSLQTGYGSTYEQYF
CDR3 DNA: TGCGCCAGCAGCTTACAAACGGGGTACGGGAGCACCTACGAGCAGTACTTC

V gene: TRBV10-3
D gene: -
clone size: -
J gene: TRBJ2-5
CDR3 protein: CAISDDISNSETQYF
CDR3 DNA: TGTGCCATCAGTGACGACATATCCAACTCGGAGACCCAGTACTTC

V gene: TRBV3-1/TRBV3-2
D gene: TRBD2
clone size: -
J gene: TRBJ2-1
CDR3 protein: CASSQAWGLAGAPRGNEQFF
CDR3 DNA: TGTGCCAGCAGCCAAGCGTGGGGACTAGCGGGGGCCCCGAGGGGCAATGAGCAGTTCTTC

V gene: TRBV19
D gene: -
clone size: once
J gene: TRBJ2-3
CDR3 protein: CASKGRWSTDTQYF
CDR3 DNA: TGTGCCAGTAAGGGGCGATGGAGCACAGATACGCAGTATTTT

V gene: TRBV28
D gene: -
clone size: -
J gene: TRBJ2-7
CDR3 protein: CASSSPQGGYEQYF
CDR3 DNA: TGTGCCAGCAGCAGTCCTCAGGGGGGCTACGAGCAGTACTTC

V gene: TRBV30
D gene: -
clone size: once
J gene: TRBJ1-2
CDR3 protein: CAWSPGQSYGYTF
CDR3 DNA: TGTGCCTGGAGCCCTGGACAGTCCTATGGCTACACCTTC

V gene: TRBV9
D gene: -
clone size: -
J gene: TRBJ1-2
CDR3 protein: CASSVIVPFPTF
CDR3 DNA: TGTGCCAGCAGCGTAATAGTACCCTTTCCCACCTTC

V gene: TRBV5-1
D gene: TRBD1
clone size: -
J gene: TRBJ2-7
CDR3 protein: CASSAGGQGAYEQYF
CDR3 DNA: TGCGCCAGCAGCGCAGGGGGACAGGGGGCCTACGAGCAGTACTTC

V gene: TRBV5-1
D gene: -
clone size: -
J gene: TRBJ2-1
CDR3 protein: CASRDLQGYNEQFF
CDR3 DNA: TGCGCCAGCAGGGATCTTCAGGGTTACAATGAGCAGTTCTTC

V gene: TRBV29-1
D gene: TRBD1
clone size: -
J gene: TRBJ2-7
CDR3 protein: CSVTGGRYEQYF
CDR3 DNA: TGCAGCGTGACAGGGGGTAGATACGAGCAGTACTTC

V gene: TRBV6-1
D gene: -
clone size: -
J gene: TRBJ1-2
CDR3 protein: CASSERAQARGYTF
CDR3 DNA: TGTGCCAGCAGTGAACGGGCACAGGCAAGAGGCTACACCTTC

V gene: TRBV6-2/TRBV6-3
D gene: -
clone size: -
J gene: TRBJ2-7
CDR3 protein: CASSYWESSYEQYF
CDR3 DNA: TGTGCCAGCAGTTATTGGGAGAGCTCCTACGAGCAGTACTTC

V gene: TRBV7-6
D gene: -
clone size: -
J gene: TRBJ2-5
CDR3 protein: CASSPTGTNQETQYF
CDR3 DNA: TGTGCCAGCAGCCCCACAGGGACTAACCAAGAGACCCAGTACTTC

V gene: TRBV7-9
D gene: -
clone size: -
J gene: TRBJ2-1
CDR3 protein: CASSLVNRQEDEQFF
CDR3 DNA: TGTGCCAGCAGCTTAGTTAATAGGCAGGAGGATGAGCAGTTCTTC

V gene: TRBV12-3/TRBV12-4
D gene: TRBD2
clone size: -
J gene: TRBJ2-1
CDR3 protein: CASSLSHGTSKFF
CDR3 DNA: TGTGCCAGCAGTTTAAGCCACGGGACTAGCAAGTTCTTC

V gene: TRBV19
D gene: -
clone size: once
J gene: TRBJ2-1
CDR3 protein: CASSIPTGKQFF
CDR3 DNA: TGTGCCAGTAGTATTCCAACAGGGAAGCAGTTCTTC

V gene: TRBV7-2
D gene: TRBD1
clone size: few
J gene: TRBJ2-7
CDR3 protein: CASSPSTGAPRYEQYF
CDR3 DNA: TGTGCCAGCAGCCCCTCGACAGGGGCTCCCCGCTACGAGCAGTACTTC

V gene: TRBV24-1
D gene: TRBD1
clone size: few
J gene: TRBJ1-2
CDR3 protein: CATSEGTGGYGYTF
CDR3 DNA: TGTGCCACCAGTGAAGGGACAGGGGGCTACGGCTACACCTTC

V gene: TRBV9
D gene: -
clone size: -
J gene: TRBJ1-2
CDR3 protein: CASSVDADYGYTF
CDR3 DNA: TGTGCCAGCAGCGTAGACGCGGACTATGGCTACACCTTC

V gene: TRBV10-3
D gene: -
clone size: -
J gene: TRBJ1-3
CDR3 protein: CATKEVLSGNTIYF
CDR3 DNA: TGTGCCACAAAAGAGGTTCTTTCTGGAAACACCATATATTTT

V gene: TRBV4-1
D gene: -
clone size: -
J gene: TRBJ2-3
CDR3 protein: CASSPTTSTDTQYF
CDR3 DNA: TGCGCCAGCAGCCCAACCACTAGCACAGATACGCAGTATTTT

V gene: TRBV6-2/TRBV6-3
D gene: TRBD2
clone size: -
J gene: TRBJ2-1
CDR3 protein: CASSRTSGEQFF
CDR3 DNA: TGTGCCAGCAGTCGGACTAGCGGTGAGCAGTTCTTC

V gene: TRBV3-1/TRBV3-2
D gene: -
clone size: -
J gene: TRBJ2-7
CDR3 protein: CASSQVGIYEQYF
CDR3 DNA: TGTGCCAGCAGCCAAGTTGGCATCTACGAGCAGTACTTC

V gene: TRBV5-6
D gene: -
clone size: few
J gene: TRBJ1-5
CDR3 protein: CASSRLPGDNQPQHF
CDR3 DNA: TGTGCCAGCAGCCGACTCCCAGGGGACAATCAGCCCCAGCATTTT

V gene: TRBV21-1
D gene: -
clone size: -
J gene: TRBJ2-7
CDR3 protein: CASSKRRTGGSYEQYF
CDR3 DNA: TGTGCCAGCAGTAAAAGAAGGACGGGAGGTTCTTACGAGCAGTACTTC

V gene: TRBV19
D gene: TRBD1
clone size: -
J gene: TRBJ1-1
CDR3 protein: CASSPTWTGNTEAFF
CDR3 DNA: TGTGCCAGTAGCCCAACCTGGACAGGGAACACTGAAGCTTTCTTT

V gene: TRBV3-1/TRBV3-2
D gene: -
clone size: -
J gene: TRBJ1-2
CDR3 protein: CASSLGREGDNTF
CDR3 DNA: TGTGCCAGCAGCCTTGGGCGGGAGGGTGACAACACCTTC

V gene: TRBV7-2
D gene: TRBD1
clone size: -
J gene: TRBJ2-7
CDR3 protein: CASSLDRGPGEQYF
CDR3 DNA: TGTGCCAGCAGCTTAGACAGGGGGCCCGGGGAGCAGTACTTC

V gene: TRBV7-8
D gene: -
clone size: few
J gene: TRBJ1-4
CDR3 protein: CASSLGGGRGEKLFF
CDR3 DNA: TGTGCCAGCAGCTTAGGTGGAGGGCGGGGGGAAAAACTGTTTTTT

V gene: TRBV4-3
D gene: TRBD2
clone size: few
J gene: TRBJ2-7
CDR3 protein: CASSQVVLAGGRSYEQYF
CDR3 DNA: TGCGCCAGCAGCCAAGTGGTCCTAGCGGGAGGGCGATCCTACGAGCAGTACTTC